Listed below are T cell receptor beta chains from one sample, sequenced in a study of blood T cell repertoires in COVID-19. Sequencing was performed with immunoSEQ multiplex PCR; in TCRdb, only in-frame clones are kept and a portion is missing. This repertoire shows more than 150,000 clones, 85% to 90% found once; its top ten account for around 21%. Sequencing used peripheral blood. These receptor sequences come from a man between 65 and 80 years old with active or convalescent COVID-19. CDR3s include the opening cysteine and the closing phenylalanine or tryptophan. D genes are given only for firm matches. Rows may omit the clone size; those that give it use once, few, many or a size class.

j_call: TRBJ2-3; d_call: TRBD2; v_call: TRBV18; clone_size: .; cdr3_aa: CASSYASGGSSTDTQYF; cdr3_nt: TGTGCCAGCTCATACGCGTCGGGAGGGTCTAGCACAGATACGCAGTATTTT
j_call: TRBJ2-7; d_call: .; v_call: TRBV6-2/TRBV6-3; clone_size: .; cdr3_aa: CASSYRPLTDPYEQYF; cdr3_nt: TGTGCCAGCAGTTACCGTCCCCTGACAGATCCCTACGAGCAGTACTTC
j_call: TRBJ1-1; d_call: .; v_call: TRBV6-2/TRBV6-3; clone_size: .; cdr3_aa: CASSYYLFADTEAFF; cdr3_nt: TGTGCCAGCAGTTACTATCTTTTCGCGGACACTGAAGCTTTCTTT
j_call: TRBJ2-1; d_call: .; v_call: TRBV11-3; clone_size: .; cdr3_aa: CASSLAQYNEQFF; cdr3_nt: TGTGCCAGCAGCTTAGCGCAGTACAATGAGCAGTTCTTC
j_call: TRBJ1-2; d_call: .; v_call: TRBV28; clone_size: few; cdr3_aa: CASSYGIRYTF; cdr3_nt: TGTGCCAGCAGTTACGGGATCCGCTACACCTTC
j_call: TRBJ2-3; d_call: .; v_call: TRBV24-1; clone_size: .; cdr3_aa: CATSDLKTPTDTQYF; cdr3_nt: TGTGCCACCAGTGATCTCAAGACTCCCACAGATACGCAGTATTTT
j_call: TRBJ2-2; d_call: TRBD1; v_call: TRBV25-1; clone_size: .; cdr3_aa: CASSEPRTGGYTGELFF; cdr3_nt: TGTGCCAGCAGTGAACCCCGGACAGGCGGATACACCGGGGAGCTGTTTTTT
j_call: TRBJ2-5; d_call: .; v_call: TRBV20-1; clone_size: .; cdr3_aa: CSASWRGLQETQYF; cdr3_nt: TGCAGTGCTAGTTGGCGGGGGCTCCAAGAGACCCAGTACTTC
j_call: TRBJ1-6; d_call: TRBD1; v_call: TRBV19; clone_size: .; cdr3_aa: CASSIGQGGPPLHF; cdr3_nt: TGTGCCAGTAGTATCGGTCAGGGGGGTCCACCCCTCCACTTT
j_call: TRBJ1-1; d_call: .; v_call: TRBV6-5; clone_size: .; cdr3_aa: CASSSAPGGTEAFF; cdr3_nt: TGTGCCAGCAGCTCCGCCCCGGGAGGCACTGAAGCTTTCTTT
j_call: TRBJ2-7; d_call: TRBD1; v_call: TRBV6-2/TRBV6-3; clone_size: .; cdr3_aa: CASSFRTGKEYF; cdr3_nt: TGTGCCAGCAGTTTTAGGACAGGGAAGGAGTACTTC
j_call: TRBJ1-2; d_call: .; v_call: TRBV7-2; clone_size: .; cdr3_aa: CASSLSPLAGGYTF; cdr3_nt: TGTGCCAGCAGCTTATCCCCCCTCGCAGGCGGCTACACCTTC
j_call: TRBJ2-7; d_call: TRBD2; v_call: TRBV5-1; clone_size: .; cdr3_aa: CASSRTSGNYEQYF; cdr3_nt: TGCGCCAGCAGCCGGACTAGCGGGAACTACGAGCAGTACTTC
j_call: TRBJ1-2; d_call: TRBD1; v_call: TRBV6-1; clone_size: .; cdr3_aa: CASSETHRGPDYGYTF; cdr3_nt: TGTGCCAGCAGTGAAACCCACAGGGGGCCGGACTATGGCTACACCTTC